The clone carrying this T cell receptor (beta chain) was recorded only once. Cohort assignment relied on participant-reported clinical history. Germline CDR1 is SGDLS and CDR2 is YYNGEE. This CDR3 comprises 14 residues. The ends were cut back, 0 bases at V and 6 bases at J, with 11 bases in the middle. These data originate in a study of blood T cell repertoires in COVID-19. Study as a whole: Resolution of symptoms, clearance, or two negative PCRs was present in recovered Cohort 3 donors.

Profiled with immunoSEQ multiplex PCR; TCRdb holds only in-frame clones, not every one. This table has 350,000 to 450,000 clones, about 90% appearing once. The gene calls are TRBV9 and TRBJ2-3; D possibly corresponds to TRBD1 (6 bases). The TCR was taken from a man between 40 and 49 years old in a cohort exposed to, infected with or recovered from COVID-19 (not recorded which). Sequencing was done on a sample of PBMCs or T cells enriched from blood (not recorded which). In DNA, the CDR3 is TGTGCCAGCAGCGTAGTGGGGGCGCTGGATACGCAGTATTTT. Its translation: CASSVVGALDTQYF. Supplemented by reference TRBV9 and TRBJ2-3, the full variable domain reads DSGVTQTPKHLITATGQRVTLRCSPRSGDLSVYWYQQSLDQGLQFLIQYYNGEERAKGNILERFSAQQFPDLHSELNLSSLELGDSALYFCASSVVGALDTQYFGPGTRLTVL.